Following are 30 T cell receptor beta chains from one sample sequenced in a study of blood T cell repertoires in COVID-19. Profiled with immunoSEQ multiplex PCR; TCRdb holds only in-frame clones, not every one. This repertoire shows approximately 190,000 clones, about four fifths found once; its top ten account for roughly 7.1%. The material sequenced was peripheral blood. The receptors were gathered from an older woman with COVID-19, enrolled during active disease.

The chain employs TRBV5-4 and TRBJ2-1, with TRBD2 matching 10 bases. This CDR3 has 13 amino acids. The ends lost 2 bases at V and 12 bases at J; junction bases unmatched: 5. Germline lookup yields CDR1 SGHNT and CDR2 YYREEE (reference sequence). The CDR3 protein is CASSLGTSAWQFF. The CDR3 nucleotides read TGTGCCAGCAGCTTAGGGACTAGCGCATGGCAGTTCTTC.

The rearrangement uses TRBV12-1 and TRBJ2-7; the table's D call of TRBD1 was not tested on the DNA. TRBV12-1 is a pseudogene. The CDR3 has 14 residues. The DNA for the CDR3 is TGTGCCAGGACAAGCGGGACAGGGGGTAACGAGCAGTACTTC. It translates to CARTSGTGGNEQYF.

This clone was observed many times. The chain carries TRBV12-5 and TRBJ2-1, with D possibly TRBD1 on 5 matching bases. This CDR3 comprises 14 residues. The V gene's germline CDR1 is LGHNT and CDR2 FRNRAP. Trimming took off 2 bases at V and 7 bases at J, with 12 bases between the two ends. The CDR3 nucleotides read TGTGCTAGTGGTTTGTCGACGAACAGGAATGAGCAGTTCTTC. Residues: CASGLSTNRNEQFF.

The rearrangement joins TRBV6-2 or TRBV6-3 to TRBJ2-7; perhaps TRBD2 as D (5 bases). Per germline, CDR1 MNHEY and CDR2 SVGEGT. CDR3 length: 13 residues. Trimming took 5 bases from V and 2 from J, leaving 10 bases between them. In DNA, the CDR3 is TGTGCCAGCAGTCCGAGGGAGCCCTACGAGCAGTACGTC. This encodes CASSPREPYEQYV.

This clone showed up just a few times. The chain employs TRBV3-1 (or the pseudogene TRBV3-2) and TRBJ1-3; D is perhaps TRBD1 (6 bases). Germline assignment: CDR1 LGHDT and CDR2 YNNKEL (reference sequence). The ends were cut back, 5 bases at V and 6 bases at J, with 17 bases in the middle. This CDR3 spans 15 amino acids. The DNA for the CDR3 is TGTGCCAGCAGCGATTATAAACAGGGCTTAAACACCATATATTTT. Translating it yields CASSDYKQGLNTIYF.

This clone has only a few counts. V usage is TRBV21-1 and J usage is TRBJ1-1; the table calls TRBD1, which could not be checked here. TRBV21-1 is a documented pseudogene. The CDR3 loop spans 17 amino acids. The CDR3 nucleotides are TGTGCCAGCAGCAAAACCCAAAATGACAGGGAGCTCACTGAAGCTTTCTTT. It codes for CASSKTQNDRELTEAFF.

The chain is built from TRBV12-3 or TRBV12-4 and TRBJ1-1; 9 bases fit TRBD1. With V trimmed by 6 bases and J by 4 bases, 3 bases remained unmatched. The CDR3 spans 13 residues. The DNA of the CDR3 is TGTGCCAGCAGCCGGGACAGGGCCACTGAAGCTTTCTTT. Residues: CASSRDRATEAFF.

The J gene is TRBJ2-3, the V gene TRBV7-2; D is possibly TRBD2 (6 bases). The length of the CDR3 is 14 residues. Deletions cut 1 base from V and 6 bases from J, with 11 bases between. The V gene's germline CDR1 is SGHTA and CDR2 FQGNSA. The CDR3 DNA is TGTGCCAGCAGCTTAGGACTAGTCCAGGATACGCAGTATTTT. It encodes CASSLGLVQDTQYF.

The V call is TRBV3-1 (or the pseudogene TRBV3-2), the J call TRBJ1-1; maybe TRBD1 (5 bases). Trimming pared 2 bases from V and 6 bases from J, leaving 13 bases between. CDR3 size: 14 residues. Germline V CDR1 and CDR2: LGHDT, YNNKEL (reference sequence). As DNA, the CDR3 is TGTGCCAGCAGCCAACTCGAAGGGGCATCTGAAGCTTTCTTT. Protein sequence: CASSQLEGASEAFF.

V gene TRBV29-1 combines with J gene TRBJ2-5; D perhaps matches TRBD2 (7 bases). This CDR3 has 16 residues. Germline-derived CDR1 and CDR2 are SQVTM and ANQGSEA. V gave up 3 bases and J gave up 4 bases, with 21 bases separating them. The CDR3 is CSVDGGARGRRETQYF. CDR3 nucleotides: TGCAGCGTTGATGGGGGAGCGCGGGGGCGTAGAGAGACCCAGTACTTC.

The V and J genes are TRBV5-6 and TRBJ2-2; 8 bases agree with TRBD2. Germline V gene sequence: CDR1 SGHDT, CDR2 YYEEEE. The J segment lost 1 base and the V segment lost 6 bases, leaving 11 bases of the junction unmatched. CDR3 size: 17 residues. CDR3 residues: CASTPSGGGWNTGELFF. For the CDR3, the DNA is TGTGCCAGCACCCCTTCGGGGGGGGGATGGAACACCGGGGAGCTGTTTTTT.

The chain is built from TRBV2 and TRBJ1-4; 7 bases are a match to TRBD1. This CDR3 has 15 residues. Trimming removed 5 bases from V and 5 bases from J; junction bases left unmatched: 8. Germline-derived CDR1 and CDR2 are SNHLY and FYNNEI. This CDR3 reads CASSLIQGMNEKLFF. The CDR3 bases are TGTGCCAGCAGTTTAATACAGGGGATGAATGAAAAACTGTTTTTT.

The rearrangement uses TRBV13 and TRBJ2-1; D perhaps matches TRBD2 (5 bases). Trimming left V 6 bases short and J 0 bases short, with 15 bases between. Germline CDR1 and CDR2: PRHDT and FYEKMQ (reference sequence). The CDR3 totals 16 residues. The CDR3 nucleotides read TGTGCCAGCAGTCGCGGGTTCCAGAGCTCCTACAATGAGCAGTTCTTC. The encoded protein is CASSRGFQSSYNEQFF.

The rearrangement joins TRBV2 to TRBJ1-2; D call uncertain. This CDR3 is built from 12 residues. Between the trimmed V and J ends, which lost 2 bases and 4 bases, there was a span of 5 bases. The germline V gene has CDR1 SNHLY and CDR2 FYNNEI. The CDR3 region is CASSESGYGYTF. CDR3 nucleotides: TGTGCCAGCAGTGAATCAGGCTATGGCTACACCTTC.

The V call is TRBV19, the J call TRBJ1-5, with TRBD1 identical over 9 bases. The length of the CDR3 is 15 residues. Germline V lookup: CDR1 LNHDA, CDR2 SQIVND (reference sequence). V trimming: 6 bases; J trimming: 1 base; junction bases outside the gene matches: 4. CDR3 loop: CASRLQGASNQPQHF. DNA for the CDR3: TGTGCCAGTAGACTACAGGGGGCCAGCAATCAGCCCCAGCATTTT. Full variable domain (remainder filled in from reference TRBV19 and TRBJ1-5): DGGITQSPKYLFRKEGQNVTLSCEQNLNHDAMYWYRQDPGQGLRLIYYSQIVNDFQKGDIAEGYSVSREKKESFPLTVTSAQKNPTAFYLCASRLQGASNQPQHFGDGTRLSIL.

This chain joins TRBV9 and TRBJ2-3, with 16 bases lining up with TRBD2. The germline V gene has CDR1 SGDLS and CDR2 YYNGEE. V dropped 1 base and J dropped 0; count of bases not matched to a gene: 11. This CDR3 contains 21 residues. Here the CDR3 reads CASSVQTGTSGRASSTDTQYF. The CDR3 DNA sequence: TGTGCCAGCAGCGTACAGACCGGGACTAGCGGGAGGGCCTCTAGCACAGATACGCAGTATTTT.

The rearrangement uses TRBV6-1 and TRBJ1-2, with a possible D match to TRBD1 (5 bases). Germline lookup yields CDR1 MNHNS and CDR2 SASEGT. V dropped 2 bases and J dropped 4 bases, with 17 bases sitting between them. This CDR3 contains 16 residues. As DNA, the CDR3 is TGTGCCAGCAGTGAACGGGCCAGGGCCGCTCCCTATGGCTACACCTTC. It yields the protein CASSERARAAPYGYTF.

The V gene is TRBV11-2, the J gene TRBJ2-7; tentative D call: TRBD1 (6 bases). V lost 0 bases, J lost 3 bases, and 12 bases lay in between. The CDR3 sequence is 15 residues long. Per germline, CDR1 SGHAT and CDR2 FQNNGV. The CDR3 DNA is TGTGCCAGCAGCTTAGATTTACAGGGCGACTACGAGCAGTACTTC. This sequence encodes CASSLDLQGDYEQYF.

The chain has TRBV5-1 and TRBJ2-1; TRBD2 agrees at 8 bases. The trim removed 4 bases at V and 9 bases at J, leaving 9 bases unmatched. There are 14 residues in the CDR3. Germline V CDR1 and CDR2: SGHRS, YFSETQ. CDR3 sequence: CASSITGTRAEQFF. In nucleotides, the CDR3 is TGCGCCAGCAGCATCACCGGGACTAGGGCTGAGCAGTTCTTC.

The chain has TRBV6-5 and TRBJ1-3; tentatively, D is TRBD1 (5 bases). Germline V gives CDR1 MNHEY, CDR2 SVGAGI. The germline V and J ends were trimmed by 6 bases and 3 bases, with 15 bases remaining between them. The length of the CDR3 is 15 residues. Here the CDR3 reads CASSAGTPFGNTIYF. CDR3 nucleotide sequence: TGTGCCAGCAGCGCCGGGACTCCCTTTGGAAACACCATATATTTT.

The chain carries TRBV9 and TRBJ1-2, with D maybe TRBD1 (6 bases). The V gene lost 3 bases and the J gene lost 4 bases, with 16 bases spanning the gap. The V gene's germline CDR1 is SGDLS and CDR2 YYNGEE. The CDR3 spans 15 residues. The CDR3 sequence: CASSDKTGNPYGYTF. Here the CDR3 DNA reads TGTGCCAGCAGCGACAAAACAGGGAATCCCTATGGCTACACCTTC. The full variable domain, with the rest looked up from reference TRBV9 and TRBJ1-2, is DSGVTQTPKHLITATGQRVTLRCSPRSGDLSVYWYQQSLDQGLQFLIQYYNGEERAKGNILERFSAQQFPDLHSELNLSSLELGDSALYFCASSDKTGNPYGYTFGSGTRLTVV.

This chain links TRBV19 with TRBJ1-2, with D unresolved. The CDR3 has 15 residues. Trimming took 0 bases from V and 1 from J, leaving 9 bases between them. Germline loops: CDR1 LNHDA, CDR2 SQIVND (reference sequence). The CDR3 is CASSIDLRSNYGYTF. CDR3 coding DNA: TGTGCCAGTAGTATAGACCTCCGGAGTAACTATGGCTACACCTTC.

The chain joins TRBV6-5 to TRBJ1-1, with no clear D. This CDR3 contains 15 residues. The V end was cut by 0 bases, the J end by 1 base, with 9 bases between. The V gene's germline CDR1 is MNHEY and CDR2 SVGAGI. In DNA form, the CDR3 reads TGTGCCAGCAGTTACTCGTGGTCGAGGAACACTGAAGCTTTCTTT. This sequence encodes CASSYSWSRNTEAFF.

This clone was found once. The chain recombines TRBV7-8 with TRBJ1-5; TRBD1 matches at 9 bases. J gave up 4 bases and V 5 bases, and 6 bases lay outside the gene matches. The germline CDR1 and CDR2 sequences are SGHVS and FQNEAQ. This CDR3 is built from 15 residues. The CDR3 is CASSPGQGRNQPQHF. Written as DNA, the CDR3 is TGTGCCAGCAGCCCTGGACAGGGGCGGAATCAGCCCCAGCATTTT.

This clone was counted between two and nine times. The V and J genes are TRBV5-1 and TRBJ2-1; D perhaps matches TRBD1 (5 bases). V lost 0 bases and J lost 4, with 17 bases in between. Germline assignment: CDR1 SGHRS and CDR2 YFSETQ. The CDR3 sequence is 17 residues long. CDR3 coding DNA: TGCGCCAGCAGCTTGGCCTTATCCCGCTCAGGGTACAATGAGCAGTTCTTC. Its translation is CASSLALSRSGYNEQFF.

The chain carries TRBV27 and TRBJ2-3, with D possibly being TRBD2 (5 bases). CDR3 length: 14 amino acids. Germline values: CDR1 MNHEY, CDR2 SMNVEV (reference sequence). Trimming removed 6 bases from V and 5 bases from J, with 15 bases in between. The CDR3 sequence: CASRPSRAGDTQYF. The CDR3 DNA follows: TGTGCCAGCAGGCCCTCAAGGGCGGGAGATACGCAGTATTTT.

The V call is TRBV27, the J call TRBJ1-1; 9 nucleotides line up with TRBD1. Trimming took 3 bases from V and 1 from J; bases not matched to a gene: 6. CDR3 size: 16 residues. Germline-derived CDR1 and CDR2 are MNHEY and SMNVEV (reference sequence). The CDR3 region is CASSFGTGSWNTEAFF. The DNA of the CDR3 is TGTGCCAGCAGTTTTGGGACAGGGTCCTGGAACACTGAAGCTTTCTTT.

This clone was seen a handful of times. The chain has TRBV3-1 (or the pseudogene TRBV3-2) and TRBJ2-5; maybe TRBD2 (5 bases). The germline V gene encodes CDR1 LGHDT and CDR2 YNNKEL (reference sequence). V was clipped by 1 base and J by 1 base, with 7 bases between them. The CDR3 extends over 14 amino acids. Here the CDR3 reads CASSQVGIQETQYF. Written as DNA, the CDR3 is TGTGCCAGCAGCCAAGTCGGGATCCAAGAGACCCAGTACTTC.

The chain couples TRBV28 to TRBJ1-5; TRBD1 matches at 8 bases. Trimming at V came to 7 bases and at J to 2 bases, leaving 7 bases not matched to a gene. Per germline, CDR1 MDHEN and CDR2 SYDVKM. The CDR3 has 15 residues. The CDR3 here is CASIPTGEGNQPQHF. CDR3 bases: TGTGCCAGCATCCCGACAGGGGAGGGCAATCAGCCCCAGCATTTT.

V is TRBV3-1 (or the pseudogene TRBV3-2) and J is TRBJ2-3, with 7 positions matching TRBD2. V shed 7 bases, J shed 2 bases, and the junction held 6 bases outside the gene matches. Germline CDR1 LGHDT, CDR2 YNNKEL (reference sequence). CDR3 length: 14 residues. In DNA form, the CDR3 reads TGTGCCAGCACCTCGACTAGCTACACAGATACGCAGTATTTT. Translation: CASTSTSYTDTQYF.